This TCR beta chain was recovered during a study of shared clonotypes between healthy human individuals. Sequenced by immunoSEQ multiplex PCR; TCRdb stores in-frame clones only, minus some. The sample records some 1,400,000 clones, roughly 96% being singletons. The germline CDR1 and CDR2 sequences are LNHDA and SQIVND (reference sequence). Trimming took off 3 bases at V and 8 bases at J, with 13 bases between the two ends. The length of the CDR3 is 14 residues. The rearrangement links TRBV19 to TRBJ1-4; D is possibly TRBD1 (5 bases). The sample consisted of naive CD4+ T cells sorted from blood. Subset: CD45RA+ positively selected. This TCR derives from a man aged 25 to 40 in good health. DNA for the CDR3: TGTGCCAGTAGTATGGCTAGGGGAGGAGAAAAACTGTTTTTT. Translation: CASSMARGGEKLFF.